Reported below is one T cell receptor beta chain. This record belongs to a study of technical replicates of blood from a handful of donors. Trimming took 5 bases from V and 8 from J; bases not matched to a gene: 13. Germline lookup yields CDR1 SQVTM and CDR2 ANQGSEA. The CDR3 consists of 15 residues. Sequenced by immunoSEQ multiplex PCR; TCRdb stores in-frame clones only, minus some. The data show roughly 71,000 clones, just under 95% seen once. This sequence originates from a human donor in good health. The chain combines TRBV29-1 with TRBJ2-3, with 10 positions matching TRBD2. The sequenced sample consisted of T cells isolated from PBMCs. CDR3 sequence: CSVHVSGRPSGTQYF. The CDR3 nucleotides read TGCAGCGTTCACGTTAGCGGGAGGCCCTCGGGTACGCAGTATTTT.